The sequence of this TCR beta chain was determined in a study of cytomegalovirus exposure and HLA in healthy donors. V lost 7 bases and J lost 0, with 16 bases in between. CDR1 is LNHDA, CDR2 SQIVND, per germline (reference sequence). The CDR3 consists of 16 residues. The PCR was carried out with 60 Vbeta primers and 13 Jbeta primers. Sequencing used immunoSEQ multiplex PCR; TCRdb keeps in-frame clones, though not all of them. The sample shows about 72,000 clones, roughly four fifths of them seen only once. The sequencing input was PBMCs. The source of this sequence is a young man in good health and CMV-seronegative. The chain employs TRBV19 and TRBJ1-3; perhaps TRBD1 as D (5 bases). The DNA of the CDR3 is TGTGCCAGTACCCAGGGTCGACTTATCTCTGGAAACACCATATATTTT. Encoded protein: CASTQGRLISGNTIYF.